This note documents a single TCR beta chain sequence. This may be a read error, as it is one base from a much larger clone. The sample originates from a study of T cells in Graves' hyperthyroidism and ophthalmopathy. Amplification of TCR beta CDR3 regions was performed using RNA transcripts as template. RT-PCR in the first round (using the HTBI primer set) targeted the TCR CDR3. Using its own MiXCR run on the multiplex PCR reads, TCRdb lists one record per CDR3 protein. Here the sample spans about 210,000 distinct CDR3 sequences, more than 15% being singletons. CDR3 size: 16 residues. With V trimmed by 6 bases and J by 4 bases, 14 bases remained unmatched. The germline V gene encodes CDR1 DFQATT and CDR2 SNEGSKA (reference sequence). Hyperthyroidism had been newly diagnosed in patients aged 18 to 65, and its duration was under 2 months.

The rearrangement uses TRBV20-1 and TRBJ1-1; 10 nucleotides line up with TRBD1. The clonotype was recovered from a man in his fifties or sixties with Graves' hyperthyroidism. Sequencing used blood. The CDR3 bases are TGCAGTGCGGTTGACAGGGGGCGCGTGTGGGGCACTGAAGCTTTCTTT. It encodes CSAVDRGRVWGTEAFF.